The 28 T cell receptor beta chains reported below all come from one sample, sequenced in a study of human T cells and chemical hapten exposure. TCRdb called the RACE reads again in MiXCR, with one record for every CDR3 protein. In the table there are around 80,000 distinct CDR3 sequences, around 8.7% of which are singletons. As for time point: healthy volunteer bleed at 6 weeks. Researchers extracted total RNA from unfractionated whole blood. The sample was whole blood. The receptors come from a male donor in good health. Some clones in this sample may be carry-over from other donors' samples.

The chain has TRBV29-1 and TRBJ2-2; the D call may be TRBD1 or TRBD2 (5 bases each). CDR1 and CDR2 (germline): SQVTM, ANQGSEA. This CDR3 region has 14 residues. V lost 4 bases to trimming and J lost 0 bases, with 9 bases between them. The CDR3 DNA is TGCAGCGTTGTGGGGACCACGAACACCGGGGAGCTGTTTTTT. Translated, it gives CSVVGTTNTGELFF.

This clonotype was detected only a few times. V usage is TRBV12-3 or TRBV12-4 and J usage is TRBJ2-7; possible D gene TRBD2, 6 bases. The CDR3 runs 14 residues. V lost 2 bases and J lost 2, with 10 bases in between. The CDR3 sequence: CASSLFSGPYEQYF. CDR3 bases: TGTGCCAGCAGTTTATTTAGCGGTCCCTACGAGCAGTACTTC.

This sequence joins TRBV2 and TRBJ1-5; perhaps TRBD1 as D (5 bases). Germline-derived CDR1 and CDR2 are SNHLY and FYNNEI. V lost 1 base and J 4 bases, leaving 11 bases between the germline ends. The CDR3 runs to 15 residues. Here the CDR3 DNA reads TGTGCCAGCAGTGAAGGACAGTTTTCTAATCAGCCCCAGCATTTT. Its translation: CASSEGQFSNQPQHF.

This clonotype was detected a few times. The V gene is TRBV2, the J gene TRBJ2-5; no firm D call. Germline V gene lookup returns CDR1 SNHLY and CDR2 FYNNEI. The CDR3 consists of 13 residues. V shed 6 bases and J shed 2 bases, with 10 bases lying between them. In nucleotides, the CDR3 is TGTGCCAGCAGCAGTATTAGGCAAGAGACCCAGTACTTC. This translates into CASSSIRQETQYF.

This clonotype was picked up a small number of times. The chain is built from TRBV5-5 and TRBJ2-2; maybe TRBD2 (6 bases). The CDR3 covers 17 residues. Per germline, CDR1 SGHKS and CDR2 YYEKEE (reference sequence). V lost 4 bases to trimming and J lost 2 bases, with 18 bases between them. The CDR3 DNA reads TGTGCCAGCAGCCCCGGTCTAGGGACTCTCAACACCGGGGAGCTGTTTTTT. Its translation is CASSPGLGTLNTGELFF.

In this sample, this clonotype turned up a few times. The chain employs TRBV20-1 and TRBJ2-3, with 7 bases lining up with TRBD2. Losses at the gene ends were 3 bases for V and 0 bases for J; bases not matched to a gene: 6. CDR3 size: 15 residues. Germline V gene lookup returns CDR1 DFQATT and CDR2 SNEGSKA (reference sequence). The CDR3 protein is CSASFLAGSTDTQYF. The CDR3 DNA reads TGCAGTGCTAGTTTCTTAGCGGGTAGCACAGATACGCAGTATTTT.

This clonotype was picked up a small number of times. The V call is TRBV7-2, the J call TRBJ2-3; no clear D. Trimming cost V 1 base and J 0 bases, with 11 bases left between them. Germline values: CDR1 SGHTA, CDR2 FQGNSA. The CDR3 has 16 amino acids. CDR3 sequence reads: CASSLVSRRSTDTQYF. The CDR3 coding sequence is TGTGCCAGCAGCTTAGTATCTAGAAGAAGCACAGATACGCAGTATTTT.

The rearrangement joins TRBV18 to TRBJ1-2; D is perhaps TRBD1 (6 bases). Germline CDR1 reads KGHSH; CDR2 reads LQKENI. The germline V and J ends were trimmed by 1 base and 8 bases, with 14 bases remaining between them. The CDR3 is 14 amino acids. The CDR3 DNA reads as TGTGCCAGCTCACCACTCGCAGGGGACGGCGGCTACACCTTC. This gives the protein CASSPLAGDGGYTF.

This clonotype has at least ten counts. V and J are TRBV7-2 and TRBJ2-2, with a tentative D call TRBD2 (5 bases). This CDR3 region has 15 residues. Germline CDR1 SGHTA, CDR2 FQGNSA. Trimming left V 1 base short and J 1 base short, with 7 bases between. The CDR3 DNA is TGTGCCAGCAGCTTAGGGCGGGTGAACACCGGGGAGCTGTTTTTT. This codes for CASSLGRVNTGELFF.

The chain recombines TRBV12-5 with TRBJ1-1; possible D gene TRBD1, 5 bases. CDR3 size: 12 residues. Per germline, CDR1 LGHNT and CDR2 FRNRAP. Trimming left V 3 bases short and J 5 bases short, with 7 bases between. The CDR3, as DNA: TGTGCTAGTGGTTTTGAGGGGACTGAAGCTTTCTTT. Translation: CASGFEGTEAFF.

This clonotype has just a few counts. The chain couples TRBV9 to TRBJ2-2, with D unresolved. V was pared by 0 bases and J by 5 bases, with 11 bases between. CDR1 is SGDLS, CDR2 YYNGEE, per germline. This CDR3 is built from 15 residues. CDR3 DNA sequence: TGTGCCAGCAGCGTAGCCGGACCGGTGACCGGGGAGCTGTTTTTT. This encodes CASSVAGPVTGELFF.

A few counts support this clonotype. The chain has TRBV2 and TRBJ1-1; D is unresolved. Between the trimmed V and J ends, which lost 7 bases and 1 base, there was a span of 22 bases. Germline-derived CDR1 and CDR2 are SNHLY and FYNNEI. The CDR3 is made up of 17 amino acids. The CDR3 here is CASTESGHSGGNTEAFF. The CDR3 bases are TGTGCCAGCACCGAGTCCGGGCACTCAGGCGGGAACACTGAAGCTTTCTTT.

This clonotype was found a few times. The rearrangement links TRBV30 to TRBJ2-6; weak D call: TRBD2 (5 bases). V dropped 2 bases and J dropped 2 bases, with 10 bases sitting between them. There are 15 residues in the CDR3. CDR1 and CDR2 from the germline V gene are GTSNPN and SVGIG (reference sequence). CDR3 protein: CAWSTGITGANVLTF. The CDR3 nucleotides read TGTGCCTGGAGTACCGGGATCACTGGGGCCAACGTCCTGACTTTC.

This clonotype was counted between two and nine times. V usage is TRBV27 and J usage is TRBJ2-7; TRBD1 agrees at 9 bases. The CDR3 is 14 amino acids. Trimming cost V 6 bases and J 0 bases; bases outside gene matches: 3. Germline V CDR1 and CDR2: MNHEY, SMNVEV (reference sequence). The CDR3 protein is CASSTGGFSYEQYF. CDR3 nucleotide sequence: TGTGCCAGCAGCACAGGGGGCTTCTCCTACGAGCAGTACTTC.

This clonotype came up a few times. The V and J genes are TRBV3-1 and TRBJ2-5; no clear D gene. The CDR3 runs 12 residues. Trimming removed 4 bases at V and 5 bases at J, with 8 bases between. Germline-derived CDR1 and CDR2 are LGHDT and YNNKEL (reference sequence). This chain's CDR3 is CASSPTGETQYF. The CDR3 coding sequence is TGTGCCAGCAGCCCGACTGGTGAGACCCAGTACTTC.

This sequence joins TRBV29-1 and TRBJ2-1; TRBD2 matches 10 bases. This CDR3 is built from 13 residues. Trimming at V came to 1 base and at J to 6 bases, leaving 0 bases not matched to a gene. Germline V gene data show CDR1 as SQVTM and CDR2 as ANQGSEA. The CDR3 nucleotides are TGCAGCGTTGAAGGACTAGCGGGCAATGAGCAGTTCTTC. Protein sequence: CSVEGLAGNEQFF.

Ten or more counts support this clonotype. The V and J genes are TRBV7-9 and TRBJ2-2; D unclear. The V end was cut by 5 bases, the J end by 4 bases, with 11 bases between. The CDR3 consists of 14 residues. Per the germline V gene, CDR1 is SEHNR and CDR2 is FQNEAQ (reference sequence). CDR3 nucleotide sequence: TGTGCCAGCAGCCTCCGGGCCGTCACCGGGGAGCTGTTTTTT. As protein: CASSLRAVTGELFF.

The chain uses TRBV6-6 and TRBJ2-5; D not certain. Germline V gene lookup returns CDR1 MNHNY and CDR2 SVGAGI (reference sequence). The CDR3 is 14 amino acids. V dropped 0 bases and J dropped 1 base, with 6 bases sitting between them. The CDR3 spells CASSYSTAQETQYF. CDR3 nucleotides: TGTGCCAGCAGTTACTCTACAGCCCAAGAGACCCAGTACTTC.

This clonotype was seen at least ten times. The CDR3 here is CASSLAKVNSPLHF. As DNA, the CDR3 is TGTGCCAGCAGTTTAGCGAAAGTAAATTCACCCCTCCACTTT. The chain couples TRBV12-3 or TRBV12-4 to TRBJ1-6; D not resolved. This CDR3 spans 14 amino acids. V gave up 0 bases and J gave up 7 bases, with 7 bases separating them.

This clonotype appeared many times. The J gene is TRBJ1-1, the V gene TRBV6-2 or TRBV6-3; D is unresolved. CDR1 is MNHEY, CDR2 SVGEGT, per germline. V was trimmed by 4 bases and J by 0 bases, leaving 12 bases between them. The length of the CDR3 is 15 residues. The CDR3 DNA is TGTGCCAGCAGTTTCGCCGGACGGGTGAACACTGAAGCTTTCTTT. Its protein is CASSFAGRVNTEAFF.

This clonotype was observed at least ten times. Written as DNA, the CDR3 is TGTGCCAGCAGCCAATTGTATGACAGCAATCAGCCCCAGCATTTT. Protein: CASSQLYDSNQPQHF. The chain carries TRBV4-2 and TRBJ1-5; no reliable D call. Trimming removed 2 bases at V and 1 base at J, with 9 bases between. From germline, CDR1 is LGHNA and CDR2 YNFKEQ. The CDR3 runs to 15 residues.

Worth noting for this clonotype: This may come from a read error, since a much larger clone is one base off. The chain links TRBV25-1 to TRBJ2-6; unclear D gene. V lost 5 bases and J lost 5, with 7 bases in between. Germline loops: CDR1 MGHDK, CDR2 SYGVNS. The CDR3 runs to 13 residues. The DNA of the CDR3 is TGTGCCAGCAGTAGGTCGAGGGCCAACGTCCTGACTTTC. This encodes CASSRSRANVLTF. The entire variable domain, with the rest obtained from reference TRBV25-1 and TRBJ2-6, is as follows: EADIYQTPRYLVIGTGKKITLECSQTMGHDKMYWYQQDPGMELHLIHYSYGVNSTEKGDLSSESTVSRIRTEHFPLTLESARPSHTSQYLCASSRSRANVLTFGAGSRLTVL.

This clonotype was detected only a few times. This chain joins TRBV27 and TRBJ1-5; unclear D gene. This CDR3 contains 14 residues. CDR1 and CDR2 from the germline V gene are MNHEY and SMNVEV (reference sequence). V lost 5 bases to trimming and J lost 3 bases, with 11 bases between them. The CDR3 DNA is TGTGCCAGCAGTCCCGGACCGTTCAATCAGCCCCAGCATTTT. This translates into CASSPGPFNQPQHF.

This clonotype showed up many times. This rearrangement joins TRBV27 to TRBJ1-4; D is unclear. The CDR3 totals 15 residues. The V and J ends lost 2 bases and 0 bases respectively, with 7 bases between them. Germline values: CDR1 MNHEY, CDR2 SMNVEV (reference sequence). In nucleotides, the CDR3 is TGTGCCAGCAGTTTAAGGAGTGCAACTAATGAAAAACTGTTTTTT. Its translation: CASSLRSATNEKLFF. Combining the CDR3 with reference TRBV27 and TRBJ1-4 gives the whole variable domain EAQVTQNPRYLITVTGKKLTVTCSQNMNHEYMSWYRQDPGLGLRQIYYSMNVEVTDKGDVPEGYKVSRKEKRNFPLILESPSPNQTSLYFCASSLRSATNEKLFFGSGTQLSVL.

The rearrangement links TRBV7-3 to TRBJ1-2; no definite D call. Germline CDR1 SGHTA, CDR2 FQGTGA. V dropped 0 bases and J dropped 0 bases, with 8 bases sitting between them. This CDR3 has 15 residues. CDR3 region: CASSLTGEANYGYTF. The CDR3 nucleotides read TGTGCCAGCAGCTTAACTGGAGAAGCTAACTATGGCTACACCTTC.

This clonotype was recorded at least ten times. V gene TRBV11-2 combines with J gene TRBJ2-1; 10 bases agree with TRBD2. V was pared by 0 bases and J by 8 bases, with 22 bases of the junction left unmatched. This CDR3 region has 21 residues. Germline CDR1 reads SGHAT; CDR2 reads FQNNGV. The CDR3 sequence is CASSLDRYERLAGVRTYEQFF. The CDR3 nucleotides read TGTGCCAGCAGCTTAGATCGTTACGAGCGGCTAGCGGGAGTAAGAACATATGAGCAGTTCTTC.

This clonotype was counted between two and nine times. The chain is built from TRBV19 and TRBJ2-1; 7 bases match TRBD2. Trimming at V came to 6 bases and at J to 1 base, leaving 0 bases not matched to a gene. Germline V gene lookup returns CDR1 LNHDA and CDR2 SQIVND (reference sequence). The CDR3 is made up of 13 amino acids. The CDR3 here is CASSGRSYNEQFF. The CDR3 coding sequence is TGTGCCAGTAGCGGGAGGTCCTACAATGAGCAGTTCTTC.

The genes are TRBV5-1 and TRBJ2-1, with 10 bases matching TRBD2. This CDR3 region has 19 residues. V lost 0 bases, J lost 3 bases, and 12 bases stayed unmatched. Germline V gene sequence: CDR1 SGHRS, CDR2 YFSETQ. CDR3 sequence: CASSLVVSGGAQGYNEQFF. As DNA, the CDR3 is TGCGCCAGCAGCTTGGTCGTAAGCGGGGGGGCCCAAGGCTACAATGAGCAGTTCTTC.